The 23 T cell receptor beta chains in this list originate from one sample, sequenced in a study of T cell repertoires in cytomegalovirus infection (dated by TCRdb to between 2018 and 2021). Sequencing relied on an Illumina HiSeq 1500. TCRdb's own reprocessing of the public reads used fastp at Q25 and MiXCR and kept productive beta chains. One record per CDR3 amino acid sequence lists the most common genes and DNA. In this sample the table shows 160,000 or so distinct CDR3 sequences, roughly 17% of which occur a single time. The ten largest clones represent around 20% of the sample. Sequencing used CD8+ T cells from PBMCs. These receptors were collected from a human donor in good health (CMV status not recorded). Some clones in this sample may be carry-over from other donors' samples.

The genes are TRBV7-2 and TRBJ2-7, with 8 bases aligning to TRBD1. CDR1 and CDR2 (germline): SGHTA, FQGNSA. V shed 3 bases and J 0 bases; nucleotides not matched to a gene: 4. This CDR3 region has 15 residues. The CDR3 is CASSFGQGNSYEQYF. The CDR3 coding sequence is TGTGCCAGCAGCTTTGGACAGGGAAACTCCTACGAGCAGTACTTC.

This clonotype was seen many times. The genes are TRBV7-2 and TRBJ1-1; D is ambiguous. The ends were cut back, 3 bases at V and 0 bases at J, with 8 bases in the middle. CDR1 and CDR2 (germline): SGHTA, FQGNSA. The CDR3 loop spans 14 amino acids. The DNA for the CDR3 is TGTGCCAGCAGCTTCCGGACCGTGAACACTGAAGCTTTCTTT. The encoded protein is CASSFRTVNTEAFF.

The DNA of the CDR3 is TGCGCCAGCAGCTGGACAGGGGTTAAATCCTCTGGGGCCAACGTCCTGACTTTC. This gives the protein CASSWTGVKSSGANVLTF. The chain has TRBV5-1 and TRBJ2-6, with 9 bases matching TRBD1. Germline CDR1 is SGHRS and CDR2 is YFSETQ. CDR3 length: 18 residues. Trimming removed 3 bases from V and 0 bases from J; junction bases left unmatched: 7.

CDR3 sequence (DNA): TGCGCCAGCAGCCAAGAGCCTAGCGGGAGTTACGAGCAGTACTTC. Amino acid sequence: CASSQEPSGSYEQYF. The V call is TRBV4-3, the J call TRBJ2-7; 10 bases match TRBD2. J lost 4 bases, V lost 0 bases, and 3 bases had no gene match. Germline CDR1 reads LGHNA; CDR2 reads YSLEER. CDR3 length: 15 amino acids.

This clonotype showed up just a few times. The V and J genes are TRBV7-2 and TRBJ2-1; no reliable D call. Germline V lookup: CDR1 SGHTA, CDR2 FQGNSA. Trimming shortened V by 9 bases and J by 1 base, and 13 bases separated the two germline ends. This CDR3 is built from 14 residues. The DNA of the CDR3 is TGTGCCAGTACCGAAAAGAAATCCTACAATGAGCAGTTCTTC. This codes for CASTEKKSYNEQFF.

This clonotype was counted between two and nine times. The rearrangement links TRBV29-1 to TRBJ1-4; D perhaps matches TRBD1 (6 bases). Germline values: CDR1 SQVTM, CDR2 ANQGSEA. The CDR3 is 16 residues long. Trimming stripped 0 bases from V and 7 bases from J, with 18 bases between. CDR3 in amino acids: CSVEDPPGGRTEKLFF. As DNA, the CDR3 is TGCAGCGTTGAAGATCCCCCCGGGGGGCGCACTGAAAAACTGTTTTTT.

A few counts support this clonotype. The chain carries TRBV28 and TRBJ2-1; D not resolved. Germline CDR1 and CDR2: MDHEN and SYDVKM. With 4 bases removed from V and 10 bases from J, the gap between germline ends came to 8 bases. This CDR3 has 11 amino acids. In nucleotides, the CDR3 is TGTGCCAGCAGTTCCCTGGGAGAGCAGTTCTTC. It codes for CASSSLGEQFF.

The sample holds a few counts of this clonotype. The chain has TRBV6-5 and TRBJ2-7; no firm D call. In germline, CDR1 is MNHEY, CDR2 SVGAGI. The germline V and J ends were trimmed by 2 bases and 6 bases, with 14 bases remaining between them. CDR3 size: 14 residues. In nucleotides, the CDR3 is TGTGCCAGCAGTTACCGCCCCGCGTCCGTCGAGCAGTACTTC. Its translation: CASSYRPASVEQYF.

This clonotype was detected only a few times. J is TRBJ1-5 and V is TRBV20-1, with TRBD1 matching 8 bases. Germline V gene data show CDR1 as DFQATT and CDR2 as SNEGSKA (reference sequence). The CDR3 extends over 13 amino acids. V dropped 3 bases and J dropped 7; count of bases not matched to a gene: 5. The CDR3 is CSARDREGQPQHF. In nucleotides, the CDR3 is TGCAGTGCTAGGGACAGGGAAGGACAGCCCCAGCATTTT.

This clonotype showed up just a few times. The V and J genes are TRBV12-3 or TRBV12-4 and TRBJ1-5; D remains unclear. Between the trimmed V and J ends, which lost 2 bases and 0 bases, there was a span of 17 bases. The CDR3 is 18 amino acids. The CDR3 nucleotides read TGTGCCAGCAGTTTACCCCGGACGGAGACCTATAGCAATCAGCCCCAGCATTTT. The encoded protein is CASSLPRTETYSNQPQHF.

This rearrangement joins TRBV7-3 to TRBJ2-1, with TRBD1 matching over 11 bases. V lost 0 bases and J lost 6; bases outside the gene matches: 7. This CDR3 is 17 amino acids long. Germline V gene lookup returns CDR1 SGHTA and CDR2 FQGTGA. The CDR3, as DNA: TGTGCCAGCAGCTTAACGCGCCGGGACAGGGGGTTCAATGAGCAGTTCTTC. It encodes CASSLTRRDRGFNEQFF.

This clonotype was seen a few times. The chain uses TRBV7-2 and TRBJ2-7; a possible D gene is TRBD2 (5 bases). V was clipped by 4 bases and J by 7 bases, with 14 bases between them. Germline-derived CDR1 and CDR2 are SGHTA and FQGNSA. The CDR3 has 13 residues. The CDR3 is CASSSGLWREQYF. The DNA of the CDR3 is TGTGCCAGCAGCTCAGGACTGTGGAGGGAGCAGTACTTC.

V and J are TRBV6-2 or TRBV6-3 and TRBJ2-1, with D tentatively TRBD2 (5 bases). Germline CDR1 MNHEY, CDR2 SVGEGT. This CDR3 spans 14 amino acids. Trimming pared 8 bases from V and 2 bases from J, leaving 13 bases between. Here the CDR3 DNA reads TGTGCCAGCGGAGGTGCGGCAACCTACAATGAGCAGTTCTTC. It yields the protein CASGGAATYNEQFF.

The CDR3 protein is CASSSPGAREQYF. CDR3 coding DNA: TGTGCCAGCAGCTCCCCCGGGGCACGCGAGCAGTACTTC. The rearrangement joins TRBV7-6 to TRBJ2-7; D tentatively fits TRBD1 or TRBD2 (5 bases each). There are 13 residues in the CDR3. Germline V gives CDR1 SGHVS, CDR2 FNYEAQ. With 4 bases removed from V and 6 bases from J, the gap between germline ends came to 13 bases.

The rearrangement joins TRBV7-9 to TRBJ2-5; TRBD1 aligns across 8 bases. The CDR3 is 16 residues long. CDR1 is SEHNR and CDR2 is FQNEAQ in the germline V gene (reference sequence). With 6 bases clipped from V and 2 bases from J, the junction kept 11 bases outside the gene matches. Here the CDR3 DNA reads TGTGCCAGCAGTTCTCAACCGGGACAGGAGCAAGAGACCCAGTACTTC. It encodes CASSSQPGQEQETQYF.

Many counts were recorded for this clonotype. CDR3 protein: CASSYNEQFF. CDR3 bases: TGTGCCAGCAGCTACAATGAGCAGTTCTTC. The rearrangement links TRBV11-2 to TRBJ2-1; D is ambiguous. The V end was cut by 4 bases, the J end by 5 bases, with 0 bases between. The germline gives CDR1 SGHAT, CDR2 FQNNGV. The CDR3 spans 10 residues.

This clonotype has just a few counts. The chain employs TRBV12-3 or TRBV12-4 and TRBJ2-1, with D perhaps TRBD2 (6 bases). V was cut by 6 bases and J by 9 bases, with 21 bases left in between. The CDR3 is 15 residues long. CDR3 nucleotide sequence: TGTGCCAGCAGCCCTCGGACGGCTAGCGATACTGAGCAGTTCTTC. Its translation: CASSPRTASDTEQFF.

The chain recombines TRBV6-6 with TRBJ2-1, with TRBD2 matching over 13 bases. The V gene end was trimmed by 5 bases and the J gene end by 4 bases; junction bases not matched to a gene: 17. This CDR3 is 20 amino acids long. Germline-derived CDR1 and CDR2 are MNHNY and SVGAGI (reference sequence). CDR3 amino acids: CASSTLEGPRTSGSYNEQFF. The CDR3 nucleotides are TGTGCCAGCAGTACCCTCGAGGGACCGAGGACTAGCGGGAGTTACAATGAGCAGTTCTTC.

This clonotype was detected a few times. The chain is built from TRBV29-1 and TRBJ2-1; D perhaps matches TRBD1 (5 bases). Germline loops: CDR1 SQVTM, CDR2 ANQGSEA. The V end lost 5 bases, the J end lost 1 base, and 12 bases lay between the germline ends. This CDR3 is built from 14 residues. CDR3 in amino acids: CSVLDITSYNEQFF. The CDR3 DNA reads TGCAGCGTTTTGGACATTACGTCCTACAATGAGCAGTTCTTC.

The chain carries TRBV10-3 and TRBJ1-1, with 7 bases fitting TRBD1. Trimming cost V 0 bases and J 2 bases; bases outside gene matches: 3. The CDR3 sequence is 15 residues long. Germline V CDR1 and CDR2: ENHRY, SYGVKD. The CDR3 nucleotides are TGTGCCATCAGTGAGTCCGGGACAGTTAACACTGAAGCTTTCTTT. Translation: CAISESGTVNTEAFF.

In its sample, this clonotype was seen a few times. V and J are TRBV19 and TRBJ2-1; TRBD2 agrees at 8 bases. The CDR3 sequence is 14 residues long. J gave up 8 bases and V 4 bases, and 7 bases lay outside the gene matches. Germline V lookup: CDR1 LNHDA, CDR2 SQIVND (reference sequence). DNA of the CDR3: TGTGCCAGTAGTACACTAGCGGTCCTGGATGAGCAGTTCTTC. Translating gives CASSTLAVLDEQFF.

The CDR3 DNA reads TGTGCCAGCAGCACTAGGCTCGAGCAGTACTTC. It specifies CASSTRLEQYF. V is TRBV27 and J is TRBJ2-7, with D tentatively TRBD2 (5 bases). The CDR3 totals 11 residues. Trimming removed 6 bases from V and 6 bases from J, with 9 bases in between. Germline-derived CDR1 and CDR2 are MNHEY and SMNVEV (reference sequence).

J is TRBJ2-1 and V is TRBV6-2 or TRBV6-3, with a weak D call TRBD1 (6 bases). The germline V gene has CDR1 MNHEY and CDR2 SVGEGT. V was clipped by 2 bases and J by 1 base, with 9 bases between them. There are 15 residues in the CDR3. CDR3 protein: CASSYRTVSYNEQFF. The CDR3, as DNA: TGTGCCAGCAGTTACAGGACAGTTTCCTACAATGAGCAGTTCTTC.